Shown below are 32 T cell receptor beta chains from a single sample sequenced in a study of naive and memory T cell subsets. Four PCR rounds used nested alpha and beta constant region primers plus the SP2 primer. Via MiXCR, TCRdb re-called the 5' RACE reads, giving one row per CDR3 protein. The data hold 55,000 to 70,000 distinct CDR3 sequences, with around 7.7% observed a single time. An oligonucleotide containing a UMI was ligated to the 3' end of TCR cDNA. The receptors originated from a male donor in good health.

This clonotype has just a few counts. The chain recombines TRBV18 with TRBJ2-5; 8 positions agree with TRBD2. The CDR3 has 15 amino acids. J lost 2 bases, V lost 1 base, and 3 bases had no gene match. The V gene's germline CDR1 is KGHSH and CDR2 LQKENI. The CDR3 nucleotides read TGTGCCAGCTCACCACGGACTAGCTATCAAGAGACCCAGTACTTC. It is translated as CASSPRTSYQETQYF.

The chain carries TRBV30 and TRBJ2-2; D not certain. Germline V gene lookup returns CDR1 GTSNPN and CDR2 SVGIG (reference sequence). This CDR3 has 13 residues. Trimming cost V 0 bases and J 7 bases, with 9 bases left between them. The CDR3 loop is CAWSVLGGGELFF. DNA for the CDR3: TGTGCCTGGAGTGTACTGGGCGGCGGGGAGCTGTTTTTT. The full variable domain, its missing parts supplied by reference TRBV30 and TRBJ2-2, is SQTIHQWPATLVQPVGSPLSLECTVEGTSNPNLYWYRQAAGRGLQLLFYSVGIGQISSEVPQNLSASRPQDRQFILSSKKLLLSDSGFYLCAWSVLGGGELFFGEGSRLTVL.

This clonotype was detected many times. The rearrangement links TRBV11-2 to TRBJ1-1, with no clear D. CDR3 length: 14 residues. The germline V gene has CDR1 SGHAT and CDR2 FQNNGV. V was shortened by 6 bases and J by 5 bases, with 16 bases between the two germline ends. The CDR3 reads CASRTSEAGTEAFF. The DNA for the CDR3 is TGTGCCAGCAGGACCTCGGAGGCCGGAACTGAAGCTTTCTTT.

The chain carries TRBV5-1 and TRBJ2-3; D gene uncertain. The germline CDR1 and CDR2 sequences are SGHRS and YFSETQ. Trimming removed 0 bases from V and 6 bases from J, with 11 bases in between. This CDR3 contains 14 residues. In DNA form, the CDR3 reads TGCGCCAGCAGCTTGGGTAGGGATACGGATACGCAGTATTTT. Its translation: CASSLGRDTDTQYF. The variable domain in full, completed from reference TRBV5-1 and TRBJ2-3, reads KAGVTQTPRYLIKTRGQQVTLSCSPISGHRSVSWYQQTPGQGLQFLFEYFSETQRNKGNFPGRFSGRQFSNSRSEMNVSTLELGDSALYLCASSLGRDTDTQYFGPGTRLTVL.

For this clonotype: This may stem from a read error, because a much larger clone lies one nucleotide away. The chain joins TRBV6-5 to TRBJ1-1; maybe TRBD1 (5 bases). The V gene lost 2 bases and the J gene lost 3 bases, with 10 bases spanning the gap. Germline V lookup: CDR1 MNHEY, CDR2 SVGAGI. CDR3 size: 14 residues. CDR3 in DNA: TGTGCCAGCAGTTACAGACAGTGGTACACTGAAGCTTTCTTT. Translation gives CASSYRQWYTEAFF.

This clonotype was found a few times. The V gene is TRBV28, the J gene TRBJ1-2; 10 positions match TRBD1. Germline CDR1 MDHEN, CDR2 SYDVKM. Germline trimming cut 4 bases from V and 5 bases from J; bases unmatched to any gene: 1. The CDR3 has 13 amino acids. The CDR3 DNA reads TGTGCCAGCAGTTCGGGACAGGGGTATGGCTACACCTTC. This sequence encodes CASSSGQGYGYTF.

The V and J genes are TRBV5-1 and TRBJ2-7; TRBD1 might be the D (5 bases). V was trimmed by 0 bases and J by 0 bases, leaving 22 bases between them. Germline lookup yields CDR1 SGHRS and CDR2 YFSETQ. There are 19 residues in the CDR3. The CDR3 coding sequence is TGCGCCAGCAGCTTGGGCCGACAGCCTCCTGGCCTCAGCTCCTACGAGCAGTACTTC. Translated: CASSLGRQPPGLSSYEQYF.

This clonotype was counted ten times or more. The genes are TRBV6-6 and TRBJ2-3; D call uncertain. This CDR3 is 15 amino acids long. The V gene's germline CDR1 is MNHNY and CDR2 SVGAGI (reference sequence). V shed 6 bases and J shed 0 bases, with 13 bases lying between them. The CDR3 DNA is TGTGCCAGCAGCCCTCTATCTGACAGCACAGATACGCAGTATTTT. Protein sequence: CASSPLSDSTDTQYF.

The CDR3: CASSLGGEMNTEAFF. The CDR3 region has the DNA TGTGCCAGCAGCTTGGGGGGGGAAATGAACACTGAAGCTTTCTTT. V gene TRBV5-4 combines with J gene TRBJ1-1; the D gene is possibly TRBD1 (5 bases). Germline V gene lookup returns CDR1 SGHNT and CDR2 YYREEE (reference sequence). V lost 0 bases, J lost 0 bases, and 9 bases lay in between. This CDR3 has 15 residues.

The chain employs TRBV5-3 and TRBJ1-5; 7 positions agree with TRBD1. TRBV5-3 is treated as an ORF (open reading frame) with a function not yet certain. This CDR3 contains 21 residues. V dropped 1 base and J dropped 4; count of bases not matched to a gene: 23. The CDR3 loop reads CARSLKLDRVPSADRNQPQHF. As DNA, the CDR3 is TGTGCCAGAAGCTTGAAACTCGACAGGGTCCCGTCGGCCGACAGGAATCAGCCCCAGCATTTT.

This clonotype was seen many times. The chain couples TRBV5-1 to TRBJ2-2; TRBD2 agrees at 11 bases. V was clipped by 4 bases and J by 5 bases; unmatched bases: 7. CDR1 is SGHRS, CDR2 YFSETQ, per germline. The CDR3 sequence is 16 residues long. The CDR3 protein is CASSQTSGSVTGELFF. The CDR3 DNA reads as TGCGCCAGCAGCCAAACTAGCGGGAGTGTAACCGGGGAGCTGTTTTTT.

At least ten counts were recorded for this clonotype. The chain employs TRBV7-6 and TRBJ1-5; 8 bases fit TRBD1. The V gene's germline CDR1 is SGHVS and CDR2 FNYEAQ. With V trimmed by 8 bases and J by 4 bases, 4 bases remained unmatched. The CDR3 consists of 13 residues. The CDR3 protein is CASAGQENQPQHF. For the CDR3, the DNA is TGTGCCAGCGCGGGACAGGAGAATCAGCCCCAGCATTTT.

In this sample, this clonotype turned up many times. This rearrangement joins TRBV11-2 to TRBJ2-2; a weak D match, TRBD1 (6 bases). CDR1 is SGHAT and CDR2 is FQNNGV in the germline V gene. V was trimmed by 1 base and J by 4 bases, leaving 10 bases between them. The CDR3 has 15 amino acids. The CDR3 nucleotides read TGTGCCAGCAGCTTAGTGGGGGCGGGCACCGGGGAGCTGTTTTTT. Its translation: CASSLVGAGTGELFF.

J is TRBJ1-1 and V is TRBV6-1; TRBD1 matches at 8 bases. Trimming cost V 7 bases and J 6 bases; bases outside gene matches: 13. The CDR3 is 15 residues long. Per the germline V gene, CDR1 is MNHNS and CDR2 is SASEGT. The CDR3 loop is CASIARTGQGAEAFF. The CDR3 nucleotides are TGTGCCAGCATCGCCAGGACCGGACAGGGAGCTGAAGCTTTCTTT.

This clonotype was counted between two and nine times. The J gene is TRBJ1-5, the V gene TRBV5-1; the match to TRBD1 covers 9 bases. Germline trimming cut 4 bases from V and 5 bases from J; bases unmatched to any gene: 7. This CDR3 is 15 amino acids long. Germline values: CDR1 SGHRS, CDR2 YFSETQ. The CDR3 is CASSPEGQGYQPQHF. In DNA, the CDR3 is TGCGCCAGCAGCCCCGAGGGACAGGGTTATCAGCCCCAGCATTTT.

The sample holds a few counts of this clonotype. The genes are TRBV5-1 and TRBJ2-7, with D unresolved. Germline V lookup: CDR1 SGHRS, CDR2 YFSETQ. The CDR3 length is 16 residues. Deletions cut 0 bases from V and 2 bases from J, with 15 bases between. The CDR3 reads CASSLGQGSGTYEQYF. CDR3 coding DNA: TGCGCCAGCAGCTTGGGTCAAGGGTCGGGTACCTACGAGCAGTACTTC.

The chain carries TRBV30 and TRBJ2-3, with 9 positions matching TRBD2. In germline, CDR1 is GTSNPN, CDR2 SVGIG (reference sequence). Trimming removed 5 bases from V and 6 bases from J; junction bases left unmatched: 6. The CDR3 sequence is 13 residues long. The CDR3 loop reads CAWVAGLADTQYF. The CDR3 DNA is TGTGCCTGGGTCGCAGGACTAGCGGATACGCAGTATTTT.

This clonotype appeared many times. V usage is TRBV20-1 and J usage is TRBJ2-1, with 14 bases lining up with TRBD2. There are 16 residues in the CDR3. V trimming: 0 bases; J trimming: 9 bases; junction bases outside the gene matches: 7. In germline, CDR1 is DFQATT, CDR2 SNEGSKA (reference sequence). The CDR3 protein is CSARDLGLAGVVEQFF. The CDR3 coding sequence is TGCAGTGCTAGAGATCTGGGACTAGCGGGAGTCGTTGAGCAGTTCTTC.

This clonotype showed up many times. The J gene is TRBJ2-5, the V gene TRBV6-5; TRBD2 aligns across 11 bases. The CDR3 contains 21 residues. The V gene's germline CDR1 is MNHEY and CDR2 SVGAGI. J gave up 5 bases and V 0 bases, and 20 bases lay outside the gene matches. CDR3 in amino acids: CASSYSTTLDRTSGPRETQYF. The DNA for the CDR3 is TGTGCCAGCAGTTACTCCACGACCCTCGATCGGACTAGCGGGCCTAGGGAGACCCAGTACTTC.

This clonotype was counted at least ten times. CDR3 nucleotide sequence: TGTGCCAGCAGCCCCCGGATTAGTTTCACCGGGGAGCTGTTTTTT. Encoded protein: CASSPRISFTGELFF. The chain uses TRBV9 and TRBJ2-2; D not resolved. Germline lookup yields CDR1 SGDLS and CDR2 YYNGEE. The CDR3 runs 15 residues. Trimming cost V 4 bases and J 4 bases, with 14 bases left between them.

This rearrangement joins TRBV19 to TRBJ2-3; D perhaps matches TRBD2 (6 bases). V was shortened by 3 bases and J by 6 bases, with 13 bases between the two germline ends. Germline V gene lookup returns CDR1 LNHDA and CDR2 SQIVND (reference sequence). CDR3 length: 14 residues. DNA for the CDR3: TGTGCCAGTAGTATGCGGAGGGAGAGTGATACGCAGTATTTT. Encoded protein: CASSMRRESDTQYF.

This clonotype was observed many times. This chain links TRBV9 with TRBJ2-3; 11 bases map to TRBD2. CDR1 is SGDLS and CDR2 is YYNGEE in the germline V gene. Germline trimming cut 0 bases from V and 2 bases from J; bases unmatched to any gene: 5. The CDR3 is 17 amino acids. The CDR3 DNA reads TGTGCCAGCAGCGTAGGGGCTAGCGGGGGGTTCACAGATACGCAGTATTTT. Amino acids: CASSVGASGGFTDTQYF.

This clonotype was recorded many times. The J gene is TRBJ2-5, the V gene TRBV30; TRBD2 aligns across 7 bases. The CDR3 loop spans 13 amino acids. Germline CDR1 GTSNPN, CDR2 SVGIG (reference sequence). Losses at the gene ends were 4 bases for V and 0 bases for J; bases not matched to a gene: 2. The CDR3: CAWTGGYQETQYF. The CDR3 DNA is TGTGCCTGGACCGGGGGGTACCAAGAGACCCAGTACTTC.

The rearrangement links TRBV5-1 to TRBJ2-3; D is unclear. The CDR3 runs to 17 residues. V was pared by 0 bases and J by 2 bases, with 16 bases between. Germline V CDR1 and CDR2: SGHRS, YFSETQ. Written as DNA, the CDR3 is TGCGCCAGCAGCTTGGGCCCCAAGGGTGTCTCCACAGATACGCAGTATTTT. Its protein is CASSLGPKGVSTDTQYF.

This clonotype was counted at least ten times. This rearrangement joins TRBV11-2 to TRBJ2-3; possibly TRBD1 for D (6 bases). The length of the CDR3 is 13 residues. Germline CDR1 and CDR2: SGHAT and FQNNGV. Between the trimmed V and J ends, which lost 5 bases and 4 bases, there was a span of 10 bases. CDR3 sequence (DNA): TGTGCCAGCAGCCAGGACAGACCAGATACGCAGTATTTT. Translation: CASSQDRPDTQYF.

This clonotype has ten or more counts. CDR3 sequence: CASSLLADGSTDTQYF. Here the CDR3 DNA reads TGTGCCAGCAGCTTACTAGCGGATGGATCCACAGATACGCAGTATTTT. The chain employs TRBV7-8 and TRBJ2-3; TRBD2 agrees at 7 bases. The CDR3 runs to 16 residues. V was pared by 2 bases and J by 2 bases, with 7 bases of the junction left unmatched. Germline V gives CDR1 SGHVS, CDR2 FQNEAQ.

This clonotype was recorded at least ten times. J is TRBJ2-7 and V is TRBV29-1; 7 bases map to TRBD1. This CDR3 has 15 amino acids. Trimming removed 3 bases from V and 2 bases from J; junction bases left unmatched: 10. Germline V lookup: CDR1 SQVTM, CDR2 ANQGSEA. The CDR3 loop is CSVEGTAKAPYEQYF. CDR3 DNA sequence: TGCAGCGTTGAGGGGACAGCCAAAGCTCCCTACGAGCAGTACTTC.

V and J are TRBV3-1 and TRBJ2-1; D not resolved. V was trimmed by 4 bases and J by 9 bases, leaving 13 bases between them. The CDR3 totals 13 residues. Germline values: CDR1 LGHDT, CDR2 YNNKEL (reference sequence). CDR3 amino acids: CASSPINWGEQFF. The CDR3, as DNA: TGTGCCAGCAGCCCTATCAATTGGGGTGAGCAGTTCTTC.

The CDR3 protein is CASSPGPQETQYF. In DNA, the CDR3 is TGCGCCAGCAGCCCGGGGCCACAAGAGACCCAGTACTTC. The chain recombines TRBV4-1 with TRBJ2-5; the D call may be TRBD1 or TRBD2 (5 bases each). Trimming removed 4 bases from V and 2 bases from J, with 8 bases in between. Germline CDR1 reads MGHRA; CDR2 reads YSYEKL. This CDR3 spans 13 amino acids.

The chain combines TRBV12-3 or TRBV12-4 with TRBJ1-5; 8 nucleotides align to TRBD1. V was clipped by 6 bases and J by 4 bases; unmatched bases: 8. The CDR3 has 15 residues. This CDR3 is CASSHGQGINQPQHF. CDR3 DNA: TGTGCCAGCAGCCATGGACAGGGTATTAATCAGCCCCAGCATTTT.

This clonotype was observed many times. The chain couples TRBV6-5 to TRBJ1-5; D might be TRBD1 (5 bases). V lost 0 bases to trimming and J lost 5 bases, with 11 bases between them. CDR3 size: 15 residues. Germline V gives CDR1 MNHEY, CDR2 SVGAGI. CDR3 in DNA: TGTGCCAGCAGTTACTCGGGAGGGACTGATCAGCCCCAGCATTTT. It encodes CASSYSGGTDQPQHF.

This clonotype was observed many times. The rearrangement joins TRBV4-1 to TRBJ1-2, with a tentative D call TRBD1 (6 bases). V was trimmed by 2 bases and J by 0 bases, leaving 16 bases between them. Germline V gene data show CDR1 as MGHRA and CDR2 as YSYEKL. The CDR3 has 17 amino acids. As DNA, the CDR3 is TGCGCCAGCAGCCAACATTCGGGGACACCGTCTAACTATGGCTACACCTTC. It specifies CASSQHSGTPSNYGYTF.